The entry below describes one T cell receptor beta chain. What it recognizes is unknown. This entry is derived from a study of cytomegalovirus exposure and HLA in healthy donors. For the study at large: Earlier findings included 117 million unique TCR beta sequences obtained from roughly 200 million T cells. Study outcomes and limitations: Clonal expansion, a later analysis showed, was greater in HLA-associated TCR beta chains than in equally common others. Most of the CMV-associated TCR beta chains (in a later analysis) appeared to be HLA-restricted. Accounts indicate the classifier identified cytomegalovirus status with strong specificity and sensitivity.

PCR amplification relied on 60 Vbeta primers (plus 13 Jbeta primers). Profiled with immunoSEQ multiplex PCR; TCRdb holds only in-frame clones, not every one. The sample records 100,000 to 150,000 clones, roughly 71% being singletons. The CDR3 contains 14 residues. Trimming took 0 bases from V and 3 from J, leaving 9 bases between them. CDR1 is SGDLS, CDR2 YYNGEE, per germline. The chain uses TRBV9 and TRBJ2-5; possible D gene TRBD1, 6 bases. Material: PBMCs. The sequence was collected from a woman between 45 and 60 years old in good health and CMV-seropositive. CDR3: CASSVARTEETQYF. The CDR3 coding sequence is TGTGCCAGCAGCGTAGCCAGGACAGAAGAGACCCAGTACTTC.